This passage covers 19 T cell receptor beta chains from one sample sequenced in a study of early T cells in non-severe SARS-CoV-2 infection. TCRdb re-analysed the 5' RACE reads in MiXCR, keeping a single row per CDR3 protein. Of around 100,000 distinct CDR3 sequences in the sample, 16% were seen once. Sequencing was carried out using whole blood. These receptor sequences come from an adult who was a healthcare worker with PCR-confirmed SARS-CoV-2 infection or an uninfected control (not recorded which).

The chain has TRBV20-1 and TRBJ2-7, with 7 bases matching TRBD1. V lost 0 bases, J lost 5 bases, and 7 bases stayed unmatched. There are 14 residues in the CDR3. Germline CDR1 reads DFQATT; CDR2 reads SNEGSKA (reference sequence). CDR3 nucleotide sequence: TGCAGTGCTAGAGAGAACAGGGGATCCAACGAGCAGTACTTC. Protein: CSARENRGSNEQYF.

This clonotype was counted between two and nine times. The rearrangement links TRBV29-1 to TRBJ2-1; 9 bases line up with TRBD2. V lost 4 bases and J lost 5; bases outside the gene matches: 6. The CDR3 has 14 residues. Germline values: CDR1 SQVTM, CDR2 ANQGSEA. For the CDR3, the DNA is TGCAGCGTTGCATCTCTAGCGGGAAACAATGAGCAGTTCTTC. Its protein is CSVASLAGNNEQFF.

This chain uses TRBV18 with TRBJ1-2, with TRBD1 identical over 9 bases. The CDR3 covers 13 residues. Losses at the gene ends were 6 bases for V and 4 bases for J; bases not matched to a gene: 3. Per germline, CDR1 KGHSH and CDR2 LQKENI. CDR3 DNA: TGTGCCAGCTCGAAGGACAGGGGCTATGGCTACACCTTC. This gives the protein CASSKDRGYGYTF.

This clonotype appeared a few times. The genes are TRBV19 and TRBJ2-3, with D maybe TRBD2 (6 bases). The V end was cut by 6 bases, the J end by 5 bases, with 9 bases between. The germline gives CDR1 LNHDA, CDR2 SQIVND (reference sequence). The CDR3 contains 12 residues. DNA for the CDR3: TGTGCCAGTAGCGGGGGATTAGATACGCAGTATTTT. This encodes CASSGGLDTQYF.

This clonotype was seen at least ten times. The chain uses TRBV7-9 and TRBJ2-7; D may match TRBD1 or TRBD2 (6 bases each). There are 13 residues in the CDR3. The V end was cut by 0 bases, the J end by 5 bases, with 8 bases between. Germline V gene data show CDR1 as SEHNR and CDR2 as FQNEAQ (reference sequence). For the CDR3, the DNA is TGTGCCAGCAGCTTAGCGGGGGGCAACGAGCAGTACTTC. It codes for CASSLAGGNEQYF.

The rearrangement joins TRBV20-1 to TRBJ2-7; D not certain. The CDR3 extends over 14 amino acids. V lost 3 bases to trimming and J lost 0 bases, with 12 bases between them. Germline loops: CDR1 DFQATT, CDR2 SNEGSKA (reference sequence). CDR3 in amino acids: CSARERPSSYEQYF. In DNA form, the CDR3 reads TGCAGTGCTAGGGAGAGGCCCAGCTCCTACGAGCAGTACTTC.

DNA for the CDR3: TGTGCCTGGAGTTTAGACCTGACATCTGAGCAGTTCTTC. Translation: CAWSLDLTSEQFF. V gene TRBV30 combines with J gene TRBJ2-1; no definite D call. This CDR3 contains 13 residues. In germline, CDR1 is GTSNPN, CDR2 SVGIG (reference sequence). V was cut by 2 bases and J by 9 bases, with 14 bases left in between.

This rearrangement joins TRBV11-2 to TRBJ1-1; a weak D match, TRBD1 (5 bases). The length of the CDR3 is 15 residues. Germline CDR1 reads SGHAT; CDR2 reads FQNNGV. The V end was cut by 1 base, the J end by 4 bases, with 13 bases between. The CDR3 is CASSLGQPGTTEAFF. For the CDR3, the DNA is TGTGCCAGCAGCTTAGGACAGCCCGGGACCACTGAAGCTTTCTTT.

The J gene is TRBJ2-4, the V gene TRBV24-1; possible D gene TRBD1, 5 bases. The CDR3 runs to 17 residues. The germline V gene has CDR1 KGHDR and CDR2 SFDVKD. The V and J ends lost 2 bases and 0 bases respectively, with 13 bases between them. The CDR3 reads CATSDSRQGLAKNIQYF. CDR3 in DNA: TGTGCCACCAGTGATTCAAGGCAGGGCCTAGCCAAAAACATTCAGTACTTC.

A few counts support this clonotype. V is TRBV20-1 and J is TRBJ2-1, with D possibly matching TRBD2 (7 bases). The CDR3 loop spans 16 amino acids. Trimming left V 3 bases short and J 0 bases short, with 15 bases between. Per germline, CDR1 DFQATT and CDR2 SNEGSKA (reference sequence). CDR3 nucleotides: TGCAGTGCTAGTTCACGGGGGGCAAGCTCCTACAATGAGCAGTTCTTC. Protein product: CSASSRGASSYNEQFF.

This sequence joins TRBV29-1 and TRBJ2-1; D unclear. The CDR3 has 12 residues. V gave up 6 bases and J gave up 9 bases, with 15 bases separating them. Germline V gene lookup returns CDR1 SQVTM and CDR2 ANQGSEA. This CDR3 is CSVARPHGEQFF. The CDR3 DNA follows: TGCAGCGTGGCAAGACCGCACGGTGAGCAGTTCTTC.

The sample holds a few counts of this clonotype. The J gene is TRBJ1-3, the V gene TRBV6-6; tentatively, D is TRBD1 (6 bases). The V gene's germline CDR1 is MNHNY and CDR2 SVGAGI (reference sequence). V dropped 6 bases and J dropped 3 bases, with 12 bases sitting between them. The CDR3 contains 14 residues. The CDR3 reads CASRLTGHGNTIYF. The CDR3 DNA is TGTGCCAGCAGATTAACAGGGCATGGAAACACCATATATTTT.

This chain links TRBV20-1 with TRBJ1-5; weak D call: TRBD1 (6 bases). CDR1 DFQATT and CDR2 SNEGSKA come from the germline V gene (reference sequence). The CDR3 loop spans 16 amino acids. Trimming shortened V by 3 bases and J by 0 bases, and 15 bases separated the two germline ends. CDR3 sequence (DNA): TGCAGTGCTAGCCAAGGGGGGCACCCTAGCAATCAGCCCCAGCATTTT. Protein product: CSASQGGHPSNQPQHF.

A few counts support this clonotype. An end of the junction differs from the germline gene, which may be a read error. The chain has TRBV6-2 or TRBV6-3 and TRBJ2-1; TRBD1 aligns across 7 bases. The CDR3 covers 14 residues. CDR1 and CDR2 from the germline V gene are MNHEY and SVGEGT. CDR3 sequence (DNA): TGTGCCAGCATTCGGGACAGCTCCGACAATGAGCAGTTCTTC. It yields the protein CASIRDSSDNEQFF.

The CDR3 protein is CASSATVNTGELFF. The CDR3 nucleotides are TGTGCCAGCAGCGCAACAGTGAACACCGGGGAGCTGTTTTTT. The chain uses TRBV9 and TRBJ2-2; D unresolved. Germline values: CDR1 SGDLS, CDR2 YYNGEE. The CDR3 is 14 residues long. V lost 3 bases and J lost 1, with 7 bases in between.

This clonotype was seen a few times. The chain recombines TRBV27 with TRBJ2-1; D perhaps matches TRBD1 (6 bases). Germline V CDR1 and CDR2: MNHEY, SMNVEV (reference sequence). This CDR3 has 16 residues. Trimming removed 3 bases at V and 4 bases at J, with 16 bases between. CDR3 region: CASSFRGRGSYNEQFF. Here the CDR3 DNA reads TGTGCCAGCAGTTTTAGAGGCAGGGGCTCTTACAATGAGCAGTTCTTC.

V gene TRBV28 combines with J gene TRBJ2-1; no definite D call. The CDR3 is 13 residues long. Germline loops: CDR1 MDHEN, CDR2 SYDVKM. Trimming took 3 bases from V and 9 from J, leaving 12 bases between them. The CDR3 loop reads CASSFRPGGEQFF. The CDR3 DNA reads TGTGCCAGCAGTTTTCGCCCCGGCGGTGAGCAGTTCTTC.

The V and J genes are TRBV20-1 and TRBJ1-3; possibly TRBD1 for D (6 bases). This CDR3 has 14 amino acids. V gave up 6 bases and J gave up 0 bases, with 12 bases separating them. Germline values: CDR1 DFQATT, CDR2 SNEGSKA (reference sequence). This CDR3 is CSARGQTSGNTIYF. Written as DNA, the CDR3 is TGCAGTGCCCGCGGACAGACCTCTGGAAACACCATATATTTT.

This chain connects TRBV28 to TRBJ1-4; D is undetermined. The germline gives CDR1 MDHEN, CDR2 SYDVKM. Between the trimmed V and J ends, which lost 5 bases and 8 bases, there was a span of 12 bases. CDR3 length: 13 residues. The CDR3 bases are TGTGCCAGCAGTCCCTCTCTGGCCGAAAAACTGTTTTTT. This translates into CASSPSLAEKLFF. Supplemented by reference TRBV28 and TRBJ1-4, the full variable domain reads DVKVTQSSRYLVKRTGEKVFLECVQDMDHENMFWYRQDPGLGLRLIYFSYDVKMKEKGDIPEGYSVSREKKERFSLILESASTNQTSMYLCASSPSLAEKLFFGSGTQLSVL.